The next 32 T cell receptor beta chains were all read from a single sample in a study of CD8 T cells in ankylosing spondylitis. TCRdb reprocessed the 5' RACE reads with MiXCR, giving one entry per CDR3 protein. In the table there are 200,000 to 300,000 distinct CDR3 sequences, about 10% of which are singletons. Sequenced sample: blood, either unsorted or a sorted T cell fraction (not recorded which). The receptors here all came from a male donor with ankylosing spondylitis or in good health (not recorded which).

CDR3 bases: TGCGCCAGCAGCCAAGAGCCAATTCTAGCGGGAGCCCCCCCAGAGACCCAGTACTTC. Its protein is CASSQEPILAGAPPETQYF. The chain combines TRBV4-1 with TRBJ2-5; TRBD2 matches at 10 bases. In germline, CDR1 is MGHRA, CDR2 YSYEKL. This CDR3 has 19 amino acids. The trim removed 0 bases at V and 4 bases at J, leaving 14 bases unmatched.

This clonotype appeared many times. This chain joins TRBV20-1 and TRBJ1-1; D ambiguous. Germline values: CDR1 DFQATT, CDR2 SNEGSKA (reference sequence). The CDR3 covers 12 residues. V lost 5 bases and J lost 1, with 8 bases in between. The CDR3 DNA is TGCAGTGCTCCTAGACAGAACACTGAAGCTTTCTTT. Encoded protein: CSAPRQNTEAFF.

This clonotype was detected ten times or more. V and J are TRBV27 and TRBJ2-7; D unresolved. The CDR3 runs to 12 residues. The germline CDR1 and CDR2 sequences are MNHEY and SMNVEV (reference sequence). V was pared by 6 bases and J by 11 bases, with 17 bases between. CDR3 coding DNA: TGTGCCAGCAGCCCGAAGCCTGATTTGGAGTACTTC. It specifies CASSPKPDLEYF.

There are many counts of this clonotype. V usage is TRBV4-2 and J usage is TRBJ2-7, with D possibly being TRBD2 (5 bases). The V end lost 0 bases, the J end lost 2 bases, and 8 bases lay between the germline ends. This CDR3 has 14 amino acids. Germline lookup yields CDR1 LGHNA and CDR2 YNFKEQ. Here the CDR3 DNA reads TGTGCCAGCAGCCAAGAGTGGCGGGCCTACGAGCAGTACTTC. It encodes CASSQEWRAYEQYF.

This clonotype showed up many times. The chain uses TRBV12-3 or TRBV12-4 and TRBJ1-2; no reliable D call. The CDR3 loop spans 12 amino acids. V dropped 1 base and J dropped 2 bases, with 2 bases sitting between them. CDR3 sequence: CASSLGNYGYTF. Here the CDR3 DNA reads TGTGCCAGCAGTTTAGGGAACTATGGCTACACCTTC.

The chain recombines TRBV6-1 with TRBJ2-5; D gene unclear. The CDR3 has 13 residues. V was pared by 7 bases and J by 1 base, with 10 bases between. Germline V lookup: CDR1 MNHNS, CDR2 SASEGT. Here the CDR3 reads CASTGWLQETQYF. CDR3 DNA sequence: TGTGCCAGCACGGGCTGGCTCCAAGAGACCCAGTACTTC.

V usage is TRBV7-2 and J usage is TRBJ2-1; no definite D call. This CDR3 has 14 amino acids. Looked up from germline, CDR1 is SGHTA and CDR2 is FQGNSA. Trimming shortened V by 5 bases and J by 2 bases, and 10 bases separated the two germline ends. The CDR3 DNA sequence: TGTGCCAGCAGCAGTTACGGCGCCTACAATGAGCAGTTCTTC. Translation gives CASSSYGAYNEQFF. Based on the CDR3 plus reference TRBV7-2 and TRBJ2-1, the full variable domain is GAGVSQSPSNKVTEKGKDVELRCDPISGHTALYWYRQSLGQGLEFLIYFQGNSAPDKSGLPSDRFSAERTGGSVSTLTIQRTQQEDSAVYLCASSSYGAYNEQFFGPGTRLTVL.

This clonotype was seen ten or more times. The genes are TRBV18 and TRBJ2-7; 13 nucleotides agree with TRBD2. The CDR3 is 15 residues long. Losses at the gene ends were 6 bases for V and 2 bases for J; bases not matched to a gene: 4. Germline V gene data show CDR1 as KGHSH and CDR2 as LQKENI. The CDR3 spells CASSSGTSGTYEQYF. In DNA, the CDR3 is TGTGCCAGCTCGTCCGGGACTAGCGGGACCTACGAGCAGTACTTC.

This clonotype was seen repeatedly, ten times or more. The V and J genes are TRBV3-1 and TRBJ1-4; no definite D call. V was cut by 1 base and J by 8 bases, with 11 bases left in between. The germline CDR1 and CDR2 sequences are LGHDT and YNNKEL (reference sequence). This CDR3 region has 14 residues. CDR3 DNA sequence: TGTGCCAGCAGCCAAGTTTATGCCCACGAAAAACTGTTTTTT. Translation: CASSQVYAHEKLFF.

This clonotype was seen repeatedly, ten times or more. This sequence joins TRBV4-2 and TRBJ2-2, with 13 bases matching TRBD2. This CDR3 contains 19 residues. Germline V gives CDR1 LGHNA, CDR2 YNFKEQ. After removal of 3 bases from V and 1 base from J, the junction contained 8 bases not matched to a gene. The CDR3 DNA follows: TGTGCCAGCAGCCAGAGGCTACTAGCGGGGGGGTGGAACACCGGGGAGCTGTTTTTT. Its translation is CASSQRLLAGGWNTGELFF.

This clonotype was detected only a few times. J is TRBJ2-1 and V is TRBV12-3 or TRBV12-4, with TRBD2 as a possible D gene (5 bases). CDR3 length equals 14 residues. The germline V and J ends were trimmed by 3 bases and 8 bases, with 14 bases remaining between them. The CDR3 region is CASSFRSGRDEQFF. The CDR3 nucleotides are TGTGCCAGCAGTTTTCGTTCGGGGAGAGATGAGCAGTTCTTC.

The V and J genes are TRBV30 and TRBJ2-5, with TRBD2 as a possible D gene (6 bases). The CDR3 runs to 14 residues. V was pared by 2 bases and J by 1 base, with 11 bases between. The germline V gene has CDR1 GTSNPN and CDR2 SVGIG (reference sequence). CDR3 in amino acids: CAWSMSGSQETQYF. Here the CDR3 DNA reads TGTGCCTGGAGTATGAGCGGGTCCCAAGAGACCCAGTACTTC.

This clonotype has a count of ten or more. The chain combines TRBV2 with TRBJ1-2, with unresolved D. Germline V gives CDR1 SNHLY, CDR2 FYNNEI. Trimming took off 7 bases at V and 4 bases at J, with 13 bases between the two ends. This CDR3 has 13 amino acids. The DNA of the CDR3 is TGTGCCAGCATAGGGCCGATCGGCTATGGCTACACCTTC. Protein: CASIGPIGYGYTF.

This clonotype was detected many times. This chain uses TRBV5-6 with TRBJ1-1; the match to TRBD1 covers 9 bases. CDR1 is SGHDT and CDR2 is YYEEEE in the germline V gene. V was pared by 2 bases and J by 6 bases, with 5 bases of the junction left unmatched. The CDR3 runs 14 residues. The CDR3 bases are TGTGCCAGCAGCTTCGGGACAGGGTGGTCTGAAGCTTTCTTT. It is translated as CASSFGTGWSEAFF.

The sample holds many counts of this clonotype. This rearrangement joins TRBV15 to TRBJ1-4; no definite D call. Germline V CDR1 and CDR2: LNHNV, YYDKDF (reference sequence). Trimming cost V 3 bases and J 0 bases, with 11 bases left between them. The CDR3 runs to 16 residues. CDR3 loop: CATSSPTGATNEKLFF. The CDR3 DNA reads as TGTGCCACCAGCAGTCCGACCGGAGCAACTAATGAAAAACTGTTTTTT.

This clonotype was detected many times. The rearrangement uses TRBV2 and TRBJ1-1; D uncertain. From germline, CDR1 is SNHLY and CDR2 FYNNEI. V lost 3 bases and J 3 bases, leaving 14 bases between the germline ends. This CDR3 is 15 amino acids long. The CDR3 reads CASSDSWGGDTEAFF. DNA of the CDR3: TGTGCCAGCAGTGATTCGTGGGGTGGGGACACTGAAGCTTTCTTT.

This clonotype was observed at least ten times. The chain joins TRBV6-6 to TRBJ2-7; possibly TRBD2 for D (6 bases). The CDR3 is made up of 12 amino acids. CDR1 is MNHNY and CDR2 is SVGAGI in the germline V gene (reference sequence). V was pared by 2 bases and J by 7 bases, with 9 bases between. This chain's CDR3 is CASSYGGWEQYF. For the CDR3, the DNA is TGTGCCAGCAGTTACGGGGGGTGGGAGCAGTACTTC.

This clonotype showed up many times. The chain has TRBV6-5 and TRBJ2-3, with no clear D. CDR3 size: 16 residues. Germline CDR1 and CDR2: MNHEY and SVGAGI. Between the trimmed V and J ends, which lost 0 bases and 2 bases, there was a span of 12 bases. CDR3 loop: CASSYSVGTYTDTQYF. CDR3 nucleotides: TGTGCCAGCAGTTACTCGGTCGGAACCTACACAGATACGCAGTATTTT.

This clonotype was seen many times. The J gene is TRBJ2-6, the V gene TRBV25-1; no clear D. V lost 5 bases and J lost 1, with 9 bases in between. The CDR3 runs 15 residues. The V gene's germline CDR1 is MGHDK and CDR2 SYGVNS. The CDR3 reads CASSSSGSGANVLTF. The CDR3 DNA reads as TGTGCCAGCAGTAGCAGTGGTTCTGGGGCCAACGTCCTGACTTTC. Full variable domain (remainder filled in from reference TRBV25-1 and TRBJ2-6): EADIYQTPRYLVIGTGKKITLECSQTMGHDKMYWYQQDPGMELHLIHYSYGVNSTEKGDLSSESTVSRIRTEHFPLTLESARPSHTSQYLCASSSSGSGANVLTFGAGSRLTVL.

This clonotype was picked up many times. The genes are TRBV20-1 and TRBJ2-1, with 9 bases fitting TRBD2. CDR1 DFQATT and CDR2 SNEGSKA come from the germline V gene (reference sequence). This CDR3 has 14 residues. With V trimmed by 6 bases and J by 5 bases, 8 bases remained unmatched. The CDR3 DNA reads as TGCAGTGCCTGGGGTAGCGGGGGTGACAATGAGCAGTTCTTC. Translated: CSAWGSGGDNEQFF.

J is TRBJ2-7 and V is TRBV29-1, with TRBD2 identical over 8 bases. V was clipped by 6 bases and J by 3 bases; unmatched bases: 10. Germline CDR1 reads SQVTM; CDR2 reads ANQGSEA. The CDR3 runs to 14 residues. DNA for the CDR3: TGCAGCGTAAAAGACACTAGCGGAGTCTACGAGCAGTACTTC. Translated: CSVKDTSGVYEQYF.

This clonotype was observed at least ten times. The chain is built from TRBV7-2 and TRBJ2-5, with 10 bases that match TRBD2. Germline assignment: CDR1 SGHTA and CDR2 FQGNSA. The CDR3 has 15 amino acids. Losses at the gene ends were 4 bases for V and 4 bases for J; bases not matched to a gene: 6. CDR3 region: CASSSAGGPGETQYF. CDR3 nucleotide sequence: TGTGCCAGCAGCTCAGCGGGGGGGCCGGGAGAGACCCAGTACTTC.

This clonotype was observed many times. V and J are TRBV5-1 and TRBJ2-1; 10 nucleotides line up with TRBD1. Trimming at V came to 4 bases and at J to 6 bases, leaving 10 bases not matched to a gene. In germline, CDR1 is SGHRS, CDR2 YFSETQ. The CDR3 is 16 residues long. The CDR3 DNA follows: TGCGCCAGCAGCGCCCTCCGGGACAGGGGTGGCAATGAGCAGTTCTTC. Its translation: CASSALRDRGGNEQFF.

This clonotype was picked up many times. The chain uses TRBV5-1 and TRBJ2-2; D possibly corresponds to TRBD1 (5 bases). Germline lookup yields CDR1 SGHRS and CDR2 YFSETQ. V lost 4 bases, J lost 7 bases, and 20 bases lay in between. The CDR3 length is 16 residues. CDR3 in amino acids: CASSPQAAGINGELFF. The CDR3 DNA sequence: TGCGCCAGCAGCCCCCAGGCGGCAGGGATCAACGGGGAGCTGTTTTTT.

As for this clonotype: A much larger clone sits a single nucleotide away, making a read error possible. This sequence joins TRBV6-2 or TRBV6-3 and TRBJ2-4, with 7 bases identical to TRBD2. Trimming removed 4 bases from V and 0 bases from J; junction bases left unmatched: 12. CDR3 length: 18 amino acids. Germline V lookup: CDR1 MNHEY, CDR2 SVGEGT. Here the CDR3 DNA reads TGTGCCAGCAGTTCGAGTACGGCGGGGGTAATAGCCAAAAACATTCAGTACTTC. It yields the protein CASSSSTAGVIAKNIQYF.

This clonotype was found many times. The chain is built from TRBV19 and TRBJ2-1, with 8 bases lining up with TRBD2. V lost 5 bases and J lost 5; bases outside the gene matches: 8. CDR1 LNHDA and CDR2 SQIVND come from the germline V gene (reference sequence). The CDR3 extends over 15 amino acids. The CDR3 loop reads CASSVTGGPHNEQFF. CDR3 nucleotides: TGTGCCAGTAGTGTGACGGGAGGGCCCCACAATGAGCAGTTCTTC.

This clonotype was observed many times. This CDR3 reads CASSSILAGGGREQFF. CDR3 DNA sequence: TGCGCCAGCAGCTCAATACTAGCGGGAGGAGGTAGGGAGCAGTTCTTC. V gene TRBV5-1 combines with J gene TRBJ2-1, with 12 bases fitting TRBD2. Trimming at V came to 3 bases and at J to 10 bases, leaving 11 bases not matched to a gene. The germline gives CDR1 SGHRS, CDR2 YFSETQ. There are 16 residues in the CDR3.

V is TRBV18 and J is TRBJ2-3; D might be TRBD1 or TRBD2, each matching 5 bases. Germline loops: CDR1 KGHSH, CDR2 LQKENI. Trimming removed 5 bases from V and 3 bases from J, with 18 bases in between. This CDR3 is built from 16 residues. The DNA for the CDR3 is TGTGCCAGCTCATTAACCGGCACCGAGGGGACAGATACGCAGTATTTT. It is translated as CASSLTGTEGTDTQYF.

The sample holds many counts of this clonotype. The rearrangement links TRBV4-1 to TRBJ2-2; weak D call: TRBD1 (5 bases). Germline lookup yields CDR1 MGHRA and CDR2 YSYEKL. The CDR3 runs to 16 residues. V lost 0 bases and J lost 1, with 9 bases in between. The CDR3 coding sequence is TGCGCCAGCAGCCAAGATAGAGGACAGAACACCGGGGAGCTGTTTTTT. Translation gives CASSQDRGQNTGELFF.

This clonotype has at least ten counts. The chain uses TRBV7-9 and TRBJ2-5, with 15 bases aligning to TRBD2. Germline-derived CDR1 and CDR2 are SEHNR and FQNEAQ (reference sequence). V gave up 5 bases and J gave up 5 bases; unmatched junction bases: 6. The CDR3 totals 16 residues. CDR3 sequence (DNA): TGTGCCAGCAGCCCCCGGACTAGCGGGAGGGGGGAGACCCAGTACTTC. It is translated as CASSPRTSGRGETQYF. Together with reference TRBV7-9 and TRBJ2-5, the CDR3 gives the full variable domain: DTGVSQNPRHKITKRGQNVTFRCDPISEHNRLYWYRQTLGQGPEFLTYFQNEAQLEKSRLLSDRFSAERPKGSFSTLEIQRTEQGDSAMYLCASSPRTSGRGETQYFGPGTRLLVL.

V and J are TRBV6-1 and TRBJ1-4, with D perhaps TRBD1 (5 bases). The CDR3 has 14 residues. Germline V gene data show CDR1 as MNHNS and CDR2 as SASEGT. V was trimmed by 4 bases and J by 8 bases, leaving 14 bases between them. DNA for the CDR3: TGTGCCAGCAGTGGACTGGGGCAGGGCGAAAAACTGTTTTTT. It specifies CASSGLGQGEKLFF.

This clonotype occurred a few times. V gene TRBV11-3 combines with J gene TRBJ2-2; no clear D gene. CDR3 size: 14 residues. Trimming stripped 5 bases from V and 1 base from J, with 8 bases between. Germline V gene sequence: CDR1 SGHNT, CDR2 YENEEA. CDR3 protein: CASSPFENTGELFF. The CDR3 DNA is TGTGCCAGCAGCCCGTTTGAGAACACCGGGGAGCTGTTTTTT.